The 32 T cell receptor beta chains in this list originate from one sample, sequenced in a study of blood T cell repertoires in COVID-19. Assay: immunoSEQ multiplex PCR; the TCRdb copy retains only in-frame clones and omits some. Counted here are fewer than 200,000 clones, 75% to 80% occurring once; the ten biggest clones make up roughly 8.6%. Specimen: peripheral blood. The receptors here all came from a woman aged 45-60 years with active or convalescent COVID-19.

The chain employs TRBV28 and TRBJ1-1, with D tentatively TRBD1 (6 bases). This CDR3 region has 12 residues. V lost 6 bases and J 5 bases, leaving 10 bases between the germline ends. CDR1 is MDHEN, CDR2 SYDVKM, per germline. CDR3 amino acids: CASSQTGTEAFF. The CDR3 DNA sequence: TGTGCCAGCAGCCAAACAGGGACTGAAGCTTTCTTT.

This sequence joins TRBV30 and TRBJ2-3, with D maybe TRBD2 (5 bases). Germline assignment: CDR1 GTSNPN and CDR2 SVGIG (reference sequence). CDR3 length: 16 amino acids. V was clipped by 2 bases and J by 0 bases, with 15 bases between them. CDR3 residues: CAWSPGREPSTDTQYF. The CDR3 DNA reads as TGTGCCTGGAGTCCTGGCCGGGAACCTAGCACAGATACGCAGTATTTT.

Written as DNA, the CDR3 is TGTGCCAGCAGCCCGGGGACGGCGGGGGGCCGTGGTTTCCGGGAGCTGTTTTTT. Translating it yields CASSPGTAGGRGFRELFF. The rearrangement uses TRBV11-3 and TRBJ2-2; the match to TRBD2 covers 8 bases. V lost 5 bases and J lost 9; bases outside the gene matches: 20. Germline assignment: CDR1 SGHNT and CDR2 YENEEA. The CDR3 loop spans 18 amino acids.

The rearrangement joins TRBV4-3 to TRBJ1-6; TRBD1 might be the D (5 bases). The germline V and J ends were trimmed by 3 bases and 0 bases, with 15 bases remaining between them. This CDR3 is 18 amino acids long. The germline CDR1 and CDR2 sequences are LGHNA and YSLEER. The CDR3 here is CASSQGTEASSYNSPLHF. CDR3 DNA: TGCGCCAGCAGCCAGGGGACTGAGGCTAGCTCCTATAATTCACCCCTCCACTTT.

The chain links TRBV10-3 to TRBJ2-7, with 8 positions matching TRBD1. V lost 4 bases to trimming and J lost 6 bases; unmatched junction nucleotides: 8. This CDR3 is 14 amino acids long. CDR1 and CDR2 (germline): ENHRY, SYGVKD. CDR3: CAISGADRGPEQYF. In DNA, the CDR3 is TGTGCCATCAGTGGGGCCGACAGGGGTCCCGAGCAGTACTTC.

This rearrangement joins TRBV6-2 or TRBV6-3 to TRBJ2-7; a possible D gene is TRBD1 (6 bases). The V gene's germline CDR1 is MNHEY and CDR2 SVGEGT. The CDR3 is 12 residues long. V dropped 4 bases and J dropped 4 bases, with 8 bases sitting between them. The CDR3 DNA is TGTGCCAGCAGTTTACAGGGTTACGAGCAGTACTTC. It translates to CASSLQGYEQYF.

The chain has TRBV10-3 and TRBJ1-1; 9 nucleotides agree with TRBD1. V was pared by 6 bases and J by 7 bases, with 9 bases of the junction left unmatched. Germline V CDR1 and CDR2: ENHRY, SYGVKD. The CDR3 loop spans 14 amino acids. In DNA, the CDR3 is TGTGCCATCAGCAAACAGGGGGCGGGTGTTGAAGCTTTCTTT. Its translation is CAISKQGAGVEAFF.

The chain joins TRBV4-3 to TRBJ2-7; TRBD2 matches at 7 bases. The CDR3 is 16 residues long. Germline V gene sequence: CDR1 LGHNA, CDR2 YSLEER. V trimming: 0 bases; J trimming: 1 base; junction bases outside the gene matches: 6. The CDR3 here is CASSQDLASGSYEQYF. The CDR3 DNA is TGCGCCAGCAGCCAAGATCTGGCTAGCGGATCCTACGAGCAGTACTTC.

The rearrangement joins TRBV4-1 to TRBJ2-1; 10 positions match TRBD2. The junction had 6 bases not matched to a gene; V was cut back by 5 bases and J by 5 bases. The CDR3 is made up of 15 amino acids. Germline loops: CDR1 MGHRA, CDR2 YSYEKL. The CDR3 coding sequence is TGCGCCAGCAGCTCGGGGGGACTAGCGAACAATGAGCAGTTCTTC. Translated, it gives CASSSGGLANNEQFF.

This clone appeared a single time. The chain combines TRBV7-6 with TRBJ2-5; 7 bases match TRBD1. There are 16 residues in the CDR3. Unmatched junction bases numbered 8, after V lost 1 base and J lost 3 bases. Germline-derived CDR1 and CDR2 are SGHVS and FNYEAQ. DNA for the CDR3: TGTGCCAGCAGCTTAGGGGGACAGAAGAACGAAGAGACCCAGTACTTC. Translating gives CASSLGGQKNEETQYF. Full variable domain (missing parts from reference TRBV7-6 and TRBJ2-5): GAGVSQSPRYKVTKRGQDVALRCDPISGHVSLYWYRQALGQGPEFLTYFNYEAQQDKSGLPNDRFSAERPEGSISTLTIQRTEQRDSAMYRCASSLGGQKNEETQYFGPGTRLLVL.

The chain links TRBV30 to TRBJ1-5; tentative D call: TRBD1 (5 bases). Trimming took off 0 bases at V and 10 bases at J, with 16 bases between the two ends. The germline CDR1 and CDR2 sequences are GTSNPN and SVGIG (reference sequence). This CDR3 comprises 14 residues. For the CDR3, the DNA is TGTGCCTGGAGTGTTGGTCAGGGCATACAACCCCAGCATTTT. It yields the protein CAWSVGQGIQPQHF.

The chain employs TRBV6-1 and TRBJ2-4; perhaps TRBD2 as D (5 bases). CDR3 length: 17 amino acids. Germline CDR1 MNHNS, CDR2 SASEGT. V dropped 0 bases and J dropped 1 base, with 13 bases sitting between them. CDR3 coding DNA: TGTGCCAGCAGTGAAGCGCGGGCAGAGCTCGCCAAAAACATTCAGTACTTC. This encodes CASSEARAELAKNIQYF.

The CDR3 reads CASSDRGVYGNTIYF. CDR3 DNA sequence: TGTGCCAGCTCGGACAGGGGAGTATATGGAAACACCATATATTTT. The rearrangement links TRBV19 to TRBJ1-3; the match to TRBD1 covers 9 bases. The CDR3 spans 15 residues. Germline assignment: CDR1 LNHDA and CDR2 SQIVND (reference sequence). Losses at the gene ends were 9 bases for V and 3 bases for J; bases not matched to a gene: 9.

The gene calls are TRBV7-2 and TRBJ2-1; TRBD2 matches 12 bases. V was clipped by 5 bases and J by 4 bases; unmatched bases: 12. CDR3 size: 18 residues. The germline gives CDR1 SGHTA, CDR2 FQGNSA. Written as DNA, the CDR3 is TGTGCCAGCAGCCCCCGGGGTACTAGCGGGGGGATTTACAATGAGCAGTTCTTC. The encoded protein is CASSPRGTSGGIYNEQFF.

The rearrangement joins TRBV29-1 to TRBJ1-6; TRBD1 matches 12 bases. CDR1 is SQVTM and CDR2 is ANQGSEA in the germline V gene. V trimming: 7 bases; J trimming: 7 bases; junction bases outside the gene matches: 2. The CDR3 spans 13 residues. CDR3 region: CSAGTGGNSPLHF. The DNA of the CDR3 is TGCAGCGCCGGGACAGGGGGCAATTCACCCCTCCACTTT.

The CDR3 reads CSASKQGAEQPQHF. The CDR3 nucleotides read TGCAGTGCTAGTAAACAGGGGGCGGAACAGCCCCAGCATTTT. This chain links TRBV20-1 with TRBJ1-5; 9 bases fit TRBD1. CDR3 length equals 14 residues. The V and J ends lost 3 bases and 7 bases, in that order; junction bases with no gene match: 7. Germline CDR1 and CDR2: DFQATT and SNEGSKA (reference sequence).

The rearrangement uses TRBV4-3 and TRBJ2-7; 9 nucleotides line up with TRBD2. The junction had 9 bases not matched to a gene; V was cut back by 0 bases and J by 6 bases. The germline gives CDR1 LGHNA, CDR2 YSLEER. This CDR3 has 16 residues. In nucleotides, the CDR3 is TGCGCCAGCAGCCAAGAACCTTCGATAGCGGGAGTCGAGCAGTACTTC. It codes for CASSQEPSIAGVEQYF.

The chain employs TRBV28 and TRBJ1-4; D is uncertain. With 3 bases removed from V and 2 bases from J, the gap between germline ends came to 10 bases. This CDR3 is 15 amino acids long. Per the germline V gene, CDR1 is MDHEN and CDR2 is SYDVKM. Written as DNA, the CDR3 is TGTGCCAGCAGTTTTTGGAGAACCACTAATGAAAAACTGTTTTTT. This sequence encodes CASSFWRTTNEKLFF. The variable domain in full, with the rest retrieved from reference TRBV28 and TRBJ1-4, is DVKVTQSSRYLVKRTGEKVFLECVQDMDHENMFWYRQDPGLGLRLIYFSYDVKMKEKGDIPEGYSVSREKKERFSLILESASTNQTSMYLCASSFWRTTNEKLFFGSGTQLSVL.

DNA of the CDR3: TGTGCCAGCAGCCGAGGGACTAGCTCAGATACGCAGTATTTT. Translating it yields CASSRGTSSDTQYF. The rearrangement joins TRBV3-1 (or the pseudogene TRBV3-2) to TRBJ2-3, with 9 bases matching TRBD2. Per the germline V gene, CDR1 is LGHDT and CDR2 is YNNKEL (reference sequence). The CDR3 extends over 14 amino acids. Losses at the gene ends were 4 bases for V and 4 bases for J; bases not matched to a gene: 3.

This clone was detected many times. This chain connects TRBV30 to TRBJ1-5; maybe TRBD1 (6 bases). The germline V and J ends were trimmed by 2 bases and 6 bases, with 11 bases remaining between them. Germline assignment: CDR1 GTSNPN and CDR2 SVGIG (reference sequence). The CDR3 extends over 13 amino acids. CDR3 nucleotides: TGTGCCTGGAGTTCTACAGGGAGTCAGCCCCAGCATTTT. It encodes CAWSSTGSQPQHF. Looking up the rest from reference TRBV30 and TRBJ1-5 gives the full variable domain: SQTIHQWPATLVQPVGSPLSLECTVEGTSNPNLYWYRQAAGRGLQLLFYSVGIGQISSEVPQNLSASRPQDRQFILSSKKLLLSDSGFYLCAWSSTGSQPQHFGDGTRLSIL.

The V gene is TRBV7-6, the J gene TRBJ2-5, with TRBD1 identical over 12 bases. The CDR3 runs 19 residues. CDR1 is SGHVS, CDR2 FNYEAQ, per germline. The V and J ends lost 3 bases and 3 bases, in that order; junction bases with no gene match: 14. CDR3 sequence: CASSFPGQGASSREETQYF. The CDR3 nucleotides are TGTGCCAGCAGCTTCCCGGGACAGGGGGCATCGAGTCGGGAAGAGACCCAGTACTTC.

The chain employs TRBV5-1 and TRBJ1-1, with a weak D call TRBD1 (5 bases). The CDR3 totals 17 residues. CDR1 and CDR2 (germline): SGHRS, YFSETQ. The V end was cut by 2 bases, the J end by 1 base, with 18 bases between. CDR3 coding DNA: TGCGCCAGCAGCTTAGGTGGGGGGACCGGATGGAACACTGAAGCTTTCTTT. Amino acids: CASSLGGGTGWNTEAFF.

Ten or more counts support this clone. The chain joins TRBV6-2 or TRBV6-3 to TRBJ1-5; 7 positions match TRBD1. In germline, CDR1 is MNHEY, CDR2 SVGEGT. The junction had 3 bases not matched to a gene; V was cut back by 2 bases and J by 5 bases. CDR3 length: 14 amino acids. CDR3 in DNA: TGTGCCAGCAGTTACAGGGGGCGAGATCAGCCCCAGCATTTT. It translates to CASSYRGRDQPQHF.

The chain recombines TRBV19 with TRBJ2-7; TRBD1 might be the D (5 bases). CDR3 length: 13 amino acids. V was trimmed by 3 bases and J by 6 bases, leaving 12 bases between them. CDR1 is LNHDA and CDR2 is SQIVND in the germline V gene (reference sequence). In nucleotides, the CDR3 is TGTGCCAGTAGTATCGGCAGGGAAGGCGAGCAGTACTTC. It specifies CASSIGREGEQYF. The full variable domain, its missing parts supplied by reference TRBV19 and TRBJ2-7, is DGGITQSPKYLFRKEGQNVTLSCEQNLNHDAMYWYRQDPGQGLRLIYYSQIVNDFQKGDIAEGYSVSREKKESFPLTVTSAQKNPTAFYLCASSIGREGEQYFGPGTRLTVT.

This clone has a handful of counts. The genes are TRBV11-2 and TRBJ2-7; 11 bases map to TRBD2. The CDR3 extends over 17 amino acids. Trimming took 0 bases from V and 2 from J; bases not matched to a gene: 6. Germline lookup yields CDR1 SGHAT and CDR2 FQNNGV. Written as DNA, the CDR3 is TGTGCCAGCAGCTTAGACAGTGGACTAGCGGGCGCCTACGAGCAGTACTTC. Its translation: CASSLDSGLAGAYEQYF.

The V and J genes are TRBV19 and TRBJ2-5, with D unclear. This CDR3 is built from 12 residues. V lost 3 bases to trimming and J lost 14 bases, with 16 bases between them. Germline assignment: CDR1 LNHDA and CDR2 SQIVND (reference sequence). Here the CDR3 DNA reads TGTGCCAGTAGTATGAGTTCGAGTCCTTCTTACTTC. Amino acid sequence: CASSMSSSPSYF.

V is TRBV12-3 or TRBV12-4 and J is TRBJ2-7; D gene uncertain. The V gene lost 3 bases and the J gene lost 5 bases, with 5 bases spanning the gap. The CDR3 spans 11 residues. The CDR3 nucleotides read TGTGCCAGCAGTTTTGGCCACGAGCAGTACTTC. It encodes CASSFGHEQYF.

This clone was counted between two and nine times. The chain couples TRBV29-1 to TRBJ1-4; 7 bases match TRBD1. J gave up 10 bases and V 3 bases, and 2 bases lay outside the gene matches. Germline assignment: CDR1 SQVTM and CDR2 ANQGSEA. The CDR3 length is 11 residues. DNA of the CDR3: TGCAGCGTTGAGAACAGGGGAAAACTGTTTTTT. Its protein product is CSVENRGKLFF.

The chain carries TRBV5-6 and TRBJ2-7; the D gene is possibly TRBD2 (5 bases). Germline assignment: CDR1 SGHDT and CDR2 YYEEEE. V was cut by 4 bases and J by 3 bases, with 8 bases left in between. The CDR3 consists of 12 residues. The CDR3 coding sequence is TGTGCCAGCAGCCTCACTAGCTACGAGCAGTACTTC. It yields the protein CASSLTSYEQYF.

The rearrangement uses TRBV6-5 and TRBJ1-1, with a possible D match to TRBD1 (5 bases). The CDR3 spans 15 residues. Germline CDR1 reads MNHEY; CDR2 reads SVGAGI. Trimming shortened V by 4 bases and J by 1 base, and 13 bases separated the two germline ends. The CDR3 sequence is CASSFLGEGNTEAFF. The CDR3 nucleotides read TGTGCCAGCAGTTTTCTGGGGGAGGGGAACACTGAAGCTTTCTTT.

The V call is TRBV6-2 or TRBV6-3, the J call TRBJ2-3; no reliable D call. The germline gives CDR1 MNHEY, CDR2 SVGEGT. V lost 3 bases and J 4 bases, leaving 8 bases between the germline ends. This CDR3 has 13 residues. The CDR3 is CASSYSLSDTQYF. CDR3 nucleotides: TGTGCCAGCAGTTATAGCTTGTCAGATACGCAGTATTTT.

The J gene is TRBJ2-7, the V gene TRBV12-5; TRBD1 matches at 7 bases. The CDR3 covers 18 residues. Germline V gene sequence: CDR1 LGHNT, CDR2 FRNRAP. Trimming took 2 bases from V and 7 from J; bases not matched to a gene: 20. CDR3 DNA sequence: TGTGCTAGTGGTTTGTGGACCCTGGGCCAAGGGGGCACAGGGGAGCAGTACTTC. Protein: CASGLWTLGQGGTGEQYF.